Detailed here is one T cell receptor (beta chain). This specimen comes from a study of blood T cell repertoires in COVID-19. Study summary: The United States, Italy and Spain supplied acute and convalescent COVID-19 samples.

The CDR3 has 16 residues. Germline V CDR1 and CDR2: SGHTS, YDEGEE. After removal of 4 bases from V and 0 bases from J, the junction contained 5 bases not matched to a gene. The protocol was immunoSEQ multiplex PCR, while the TCRdb copy is restricted to in-frame clones and leaves out a portion. The sample has some 100,000 clones; about 90% are singletons. The sequencing input was peripheral blood. The origin of this receptor is a man under 40 in a cohort sampled during active COVID-19. The V and J genes are TRBV5-8 and TRBJ1-5; TRBD1 matches at 9 bases. The CDR3 sequence: CASSRQGVSSNQPQHF. The CDR3, as DNA: TGTGCCAGCAGCCGACAGGGGGTTAGTAGCAATCAGCCCCAGCATTTT.